A single sample gave rise to the 2 T cell receptor beta chains below, sequenced in a study of T cell responses to AZD1222 COVID-19 vaccine (dated by TCRdb to the early 2020s). The intended sense of this specimen's time point label: about 28 days (+/-7) after the second vaccine dose. The method was the immunoSEQ multiplex PCR assay. As stored in TCRdb, this immuneACCESS dataset retains in-frame rearrangements with V and J assigned. A fraction of the clones does not appear; measured against another copy, unresolved V genes explain less than half of the discrepancy, and the remainder lacks a known reason. This sample lists under 130,000 clones; 89% were detected once. The ten largest make up more than 40% of the sample. The sequences come from peripheral blood, collected 28 days after the second AZD1222 dose. These receptors all stem from an adult who received the AZD1222 COVID-19 vaccine.

This sequence joins TRBV4-1 and TRBJ2-7; D ambiguous. The CDR3 sequence is 17 residues long. Germline CDR1 MGHRA, CDR2 YSYEKL. The V end lost 0 bases, the J end lost 0 bases, and 15 bases lay between the germline ends. The CDR3 reads CASSQEPQRQVSYEQYF. The CDR3 nucleotides read TGCGCCAGCAGCCAAGAGCCCCAGAGGCAGGTCTCCTACGAGCAGTACTTC.

This chain connects TRBV6-5 to TRBJ1-4; D is perhaps TRBD1 (5 bases). This CDR3 comprises 15 residues. CDR1 and CDR2 (germline): MNHEY, SVGAGI. Between the trimmed V and J ends, which lost 6 bases and 0 bases, there was a span of 11 bases. CDR3 region: CASRIYRTTNEKLFF. In nucleotides, the CDR3 is TGTGCCAGCAGGATCTACAGGACAACTAATGAAAAACTGTTTTTT.